This TCR beta chain stems from a study of beta chain features in type 1 diabetes. About the research overall: Healthy donors, compared against patients, showed similar age, gender and cell yields.

Reverse transcribing all isolated RNA meant expressed TCRB transcripts were sequenced. TCRdb's table, derived via immunoSEQ multiplex PCR, lists solely in-frame clones and lacks some. The sample records 150,000 or so clones, about a tenth being singletons. Notes on this clone: The antigen is undetermined.

In germline, CDR1 is SGDLS, CDR2 YYNGEE. Losses at the gene ends were 4 bases for V and 0 bases for J; bases not matched to a gene: 8. This CDR3 has 18 amino acids. Study conclusions and caveats: Insertion counts at VDJ junctions were lower in type 1 diabetes patients, who also showed more deletions there.

The rearrangement uses TRBV9 and TRBJ2-6; 9 nucleotides align to TRBD1. The sequenced sample consisted of central memory CD4+ T cells from blood. This receptor was obtained from a man aged 18 to 29 in good health. This CDR3 reads CASSTATGGDSGANVLTF. In nucleotides, the CDR3 is TGTGCCAGCAGCACCGCGACAGGGGGGGACTCTGGGGCCAACGTCCTGACTTTC.